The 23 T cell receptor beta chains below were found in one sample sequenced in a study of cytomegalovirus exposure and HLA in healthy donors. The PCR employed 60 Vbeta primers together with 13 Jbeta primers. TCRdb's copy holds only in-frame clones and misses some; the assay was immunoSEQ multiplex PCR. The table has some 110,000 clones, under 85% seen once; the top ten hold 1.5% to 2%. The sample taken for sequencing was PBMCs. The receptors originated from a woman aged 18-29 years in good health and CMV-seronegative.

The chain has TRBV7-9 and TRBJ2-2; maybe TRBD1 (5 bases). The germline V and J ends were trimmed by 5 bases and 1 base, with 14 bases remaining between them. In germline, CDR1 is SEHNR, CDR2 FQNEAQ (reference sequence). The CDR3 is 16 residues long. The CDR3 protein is CASSPQKTVNTGELFF. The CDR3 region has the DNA TGTGCCAGCAGCCCCCAGAAGACAGTGAACACCGGGGAGCTGTTTTTT.

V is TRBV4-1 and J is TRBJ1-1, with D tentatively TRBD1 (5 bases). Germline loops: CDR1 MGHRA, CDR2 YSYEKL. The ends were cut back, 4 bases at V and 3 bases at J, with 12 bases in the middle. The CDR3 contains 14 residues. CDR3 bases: TGCGCCAGCAGCCGCCCGGGAGGGGACACTGAAGCTTTCTTT. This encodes CASSRPGGDTEAFF.

In DNA, the CDR3 is TGTGCCAGCAGCCCAAGGACAGCACTTAGCACAGATACGCAGTATTTT. The encoded protein is CASSPRTALSTDTQYF. The chain couples TRBV9 to TRBJ2-3; weak D call: TRBD1 (6 bases). Germline V gives CDR1 SGDLS, CDR2 YYNGEE. V was shortened by 4 bases and J by 0 bases, with 15 bases between the two germline ends. This CDR3 comprises 16 residues. The complete variable domain, with remaining parts taken from reference TRBV9 and TRBJ2-3, reads DSGVTQTPKHLITATGQRVTLRCSPRSGDLSVYWYQQSLDQGLQFLIQYYNGEERAKGNILERFSAQQFPDLHSELNLSSLELGDSALYFCASSPRTALSTDTQYFGPGTRLTVL.

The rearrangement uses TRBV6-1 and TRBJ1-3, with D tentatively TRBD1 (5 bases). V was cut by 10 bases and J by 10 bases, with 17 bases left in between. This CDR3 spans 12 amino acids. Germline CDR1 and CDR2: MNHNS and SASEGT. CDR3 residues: CATKDSAGTIYF. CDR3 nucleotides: TGTGCCACCAAAGACAGCGCCGGGACCATATATTTT.

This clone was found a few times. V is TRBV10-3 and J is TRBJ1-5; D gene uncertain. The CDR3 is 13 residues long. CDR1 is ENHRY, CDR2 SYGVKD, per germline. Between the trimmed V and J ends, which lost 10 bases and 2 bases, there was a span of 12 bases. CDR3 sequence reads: CATGEAGNQPQHF. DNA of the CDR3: TGTGCCACCGGGGAGGCGGGCAATCAGCCCCAGCATTTT.

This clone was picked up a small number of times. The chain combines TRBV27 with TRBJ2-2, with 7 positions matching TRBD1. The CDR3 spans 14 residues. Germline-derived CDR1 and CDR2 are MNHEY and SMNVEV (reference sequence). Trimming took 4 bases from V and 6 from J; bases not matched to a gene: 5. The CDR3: CASSSTGKAGELFF. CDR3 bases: TGTGCCAGCAGTTCGACAGGGAAGGCCGGGGAGCTGTTTTTT.

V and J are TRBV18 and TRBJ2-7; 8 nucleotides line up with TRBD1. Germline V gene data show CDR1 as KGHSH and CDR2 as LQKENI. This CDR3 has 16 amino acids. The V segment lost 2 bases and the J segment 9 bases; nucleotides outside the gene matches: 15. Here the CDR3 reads CASSPTTGEKAFGQYF. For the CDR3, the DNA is TGTGCCAGCTCACCAACGACAGGGGAAAAGGCCTTCGGGCAGTACTTC.

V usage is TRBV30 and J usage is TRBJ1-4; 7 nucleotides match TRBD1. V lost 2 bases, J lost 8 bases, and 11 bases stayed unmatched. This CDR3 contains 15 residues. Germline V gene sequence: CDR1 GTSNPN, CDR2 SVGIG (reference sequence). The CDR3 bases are TGTGCCTGGAGTACCCTAGACAGGGTGGGGGAAAAACTGTTTTTT. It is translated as CAWSTLDRVGEKLFF.

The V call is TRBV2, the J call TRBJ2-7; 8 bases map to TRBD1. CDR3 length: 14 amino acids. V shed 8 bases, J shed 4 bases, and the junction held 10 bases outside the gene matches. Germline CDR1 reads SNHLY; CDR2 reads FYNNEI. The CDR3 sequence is CASAPRTGIYEQYF. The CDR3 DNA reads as TGTGCCAGCGCCCCAAGGACAGGGATTTACGAGCAGTACTTC.

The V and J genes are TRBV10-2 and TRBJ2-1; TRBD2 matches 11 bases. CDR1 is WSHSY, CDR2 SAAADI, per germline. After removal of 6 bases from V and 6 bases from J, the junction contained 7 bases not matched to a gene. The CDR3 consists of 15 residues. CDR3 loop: CASRPGTSGTNEQFF. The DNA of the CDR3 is TGCGCCAGCAGACCCGGGACTAGCGGAACCAATGAGCAGTTCTTC.

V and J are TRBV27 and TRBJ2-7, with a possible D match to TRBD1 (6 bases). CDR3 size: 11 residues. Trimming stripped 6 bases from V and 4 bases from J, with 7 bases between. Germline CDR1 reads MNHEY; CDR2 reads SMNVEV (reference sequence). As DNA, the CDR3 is TGTGCCAGCAGGGGACATTACGAGCAGTACTTC. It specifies CASRGHYEQYF.

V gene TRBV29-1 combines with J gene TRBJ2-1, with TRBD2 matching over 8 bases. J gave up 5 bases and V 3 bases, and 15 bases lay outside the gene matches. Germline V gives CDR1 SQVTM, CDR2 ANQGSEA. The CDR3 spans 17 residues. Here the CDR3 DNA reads TGCAGCGTTGACCCGACCCCGGGACTAGTTAGGGACAATGAGCAGTTCTTC. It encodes CSVDPTPGLVRDNEQFF.

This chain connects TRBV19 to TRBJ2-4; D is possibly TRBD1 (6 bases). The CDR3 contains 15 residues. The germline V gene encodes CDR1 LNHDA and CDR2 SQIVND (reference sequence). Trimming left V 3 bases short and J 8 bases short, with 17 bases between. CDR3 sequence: CASSIQGRAVDIQYF. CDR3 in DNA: TGTGCCAGTAGTATTCAGGGGCGGGCGGTGGACATTCAGTACTTC.

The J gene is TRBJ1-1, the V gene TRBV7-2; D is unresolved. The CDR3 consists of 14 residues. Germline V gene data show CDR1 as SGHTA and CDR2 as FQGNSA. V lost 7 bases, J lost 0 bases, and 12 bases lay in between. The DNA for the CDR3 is TGTGCCAGCATCCGCGACTTAATGAACACTGAAGCTTTCTTT. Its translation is CASIRDLMNTEAFF.

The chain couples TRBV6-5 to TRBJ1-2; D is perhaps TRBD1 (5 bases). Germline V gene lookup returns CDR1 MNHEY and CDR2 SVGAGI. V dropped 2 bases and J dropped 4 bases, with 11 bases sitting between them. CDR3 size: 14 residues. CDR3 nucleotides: TGTGCCAGCAGTTACGGGCAGGGAGGCTATGGCTACACCTTC. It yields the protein CASSYGQGGYGYTF.

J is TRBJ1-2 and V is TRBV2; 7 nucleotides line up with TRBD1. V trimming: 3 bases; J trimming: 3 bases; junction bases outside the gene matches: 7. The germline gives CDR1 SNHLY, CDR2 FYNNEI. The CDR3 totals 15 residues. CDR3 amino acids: CASSDPLGQYYGYTF. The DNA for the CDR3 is TGTGCCAGCAGTGACCCCCTGGGACAGTACTATGGCTACACCTTC. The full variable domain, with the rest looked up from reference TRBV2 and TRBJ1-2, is EPEVTQTPSHQVTQMGQEVILRCVPISNHLYFYWYRQILGQKVEFLVSFYNNEISEKSEIFDDQFSVERPDGSNFTLKIRSTKLEDSAMYFCASSDPLGQYYGYTFGSGTRLTVV.

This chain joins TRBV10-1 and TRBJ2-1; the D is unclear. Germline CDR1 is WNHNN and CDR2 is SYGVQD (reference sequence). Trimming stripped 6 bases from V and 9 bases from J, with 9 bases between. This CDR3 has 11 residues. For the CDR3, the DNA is TGCGCCAGCAGCCGACATGTTGAGCAGTTCTTC. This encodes CASSRHVEQFF.

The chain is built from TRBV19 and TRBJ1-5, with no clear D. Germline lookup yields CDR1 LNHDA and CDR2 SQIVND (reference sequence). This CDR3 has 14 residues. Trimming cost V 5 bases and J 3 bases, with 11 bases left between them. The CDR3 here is CASSVGEFNQPQHF. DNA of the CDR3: TGTGCCAGTAGTGTGGGAGAGTTCAATCAGCCCCAGCATTTT.

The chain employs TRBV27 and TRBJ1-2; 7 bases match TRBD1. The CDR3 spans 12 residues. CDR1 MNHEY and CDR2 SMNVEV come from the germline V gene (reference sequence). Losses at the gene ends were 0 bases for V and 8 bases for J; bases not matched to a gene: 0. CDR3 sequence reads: CASSLSGQGYTF. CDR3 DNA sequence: TGTGCCAGCAGTTTATCGGGACAGGGCTACACCTTC.

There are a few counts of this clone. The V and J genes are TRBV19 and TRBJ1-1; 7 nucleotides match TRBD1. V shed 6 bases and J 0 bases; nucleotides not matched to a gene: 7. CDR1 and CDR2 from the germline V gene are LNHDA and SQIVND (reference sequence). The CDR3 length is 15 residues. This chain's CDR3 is CASRDRNQMNTEAFF. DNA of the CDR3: TGTGCCAGTAGGGACAGGAACCAGATGAACACTGAAGCTTTCTTT.

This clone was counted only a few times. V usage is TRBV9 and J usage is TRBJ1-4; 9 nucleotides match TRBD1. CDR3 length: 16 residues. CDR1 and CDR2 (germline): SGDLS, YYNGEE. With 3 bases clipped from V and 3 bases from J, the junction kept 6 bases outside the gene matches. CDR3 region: CASSANRGLANEKLFF. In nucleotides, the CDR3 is TGTGCCAGCAGCGCCAACAGGGGGCTGGCTAATGAAAAACTGTTTTTT. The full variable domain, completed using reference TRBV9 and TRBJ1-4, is DSGVTQTPKHLITATGQRVTLRCSPRSGDLSVYWYQQSLDQGLQFLIQYYNGEERAKGNILERFSAQQFPDLHSELNLSSLELGDSALYFCASSANRGLANEKLFFGSGTQLSVL.

CDR3 nucleotide sequence: TGTGCTTCGGGTACGGGCAATCAGCCCCAGCATTTT. Its translation is CASGTGNQPQHF. V gene TRBV6-5 combines with J gene TRBJ1-5; D is ambiguous. From germline, CDR1 is MNHEY and CDR2 SVGAGI. This CDR3 is built from 12 residues.

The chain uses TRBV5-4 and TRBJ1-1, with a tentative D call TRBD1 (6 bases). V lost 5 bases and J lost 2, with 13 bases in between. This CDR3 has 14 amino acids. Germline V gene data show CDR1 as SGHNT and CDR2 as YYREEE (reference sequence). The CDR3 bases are TGTGCCAGCAGTTCACAGGGAATTAACACTGAAGCTTTCTTT. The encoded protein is CASSSQGINTEAFF.